A selection of T cell receptor beta chains follows, all from one sample in a study of beta chain features in type 1 diabetes. Assay used: immunoSEQ multiplex PCR; TCRdb lists only in-frame clones, some missing. The sample includes around 180,000 clones, approximately 8.1% of them seen just once. The specimen sequenced was central memory CD4+ T cells from blood. The receptors originated from a woman between 40 and 55 years old with type 1 diabetes. Each CDR3 is given with its conserved first and last residue. The D gene is left open where the match is weak. Size values are once, few and many counts, or a class for expanded clones, and some rows have none.

j_call	d_call	v_call	clone_size	cdr3_aa	cdr3_nt
TRBJ1-1	-	TRBV18	few	CASSPAGFTEAFF	TGTGCCAGCTCACCGGCGGGGTTTACTGAAGCTTTCTTT
TRBJ1-5	TRBD1	TRBV2	-	CASSDHRGLNQPQHF	TGTGCCAGCAGTGACCACAGGGGGCTCAATCAGCCCCAGCATTTT
TRBJ1-2	TRBD1	TRBV18	many	CASSLNGQGGGYTF	TGTGCCAGCTCACTCAATGGACAGGGCGGCGGCTACACCTTC
TRBJ1-6	-	TRBV28	-	CASRPIQGKRGIYNSPLHF	TGTGCCAGCAGACCCATACAGGGAAAAAGGGGTATTTATAATTCACCCCTCCACTTT
TRBJ2-3	-	TRBV9	-	CASSVEGGQVGDTQYF	TGTGCCAGCAGCGTAGAGGGGGGGCAGGTCGGAGATACGCAGTATTTT
TRBJ1-3	-	TRBV18	-	CASSPPGTDRNTIYF	TGTGCCAGCTCACCTCCCGGAACAGATAGAAACACCATATATTTT
TRBJ2-3	TRBD2	TRBV4-3	-	CASSQDARRGGSGRTDTQYF	TGCGCCAGCAGCCAAGATGCCCGGCGGGGGGGCAGCGGTCGCACAGATACGCAGTATTTT
TRBJ1-2	-	TRBV18	few	CASSPPSGEGYTF	TGTGCCAGCTCACCACCGTCAGGGGAGGGCTACACCTTC
TRBJ2-7	-	TRBV29-1	few	CSVKQGNSYEQYF	TGCAGCGTGAAACAGGGAAACTCCTACGAGCAGTACTTC
TRBJ1-1	TRBD1	TRBV14	few	CASSYNTGTGYFF	TGTGCCAGCAGCTATAATACCGGGACAGGATATTTCTTT
TRBJ2-7	TRBD1	TRBV5-1	few	CASSSGQGNRYEQYF	TGCGCCAGCAGCTCGGGACAGGGGAATCGGTACGAGCAGTACTTC
TRBJ1-1	-	TRBV28	few	CASSSPANRGTEAFF	TGTGCCAGCAGTTCTCCGGCTAACCGGGGGACTGAAGCTTTCTTT
TRBJ2-2	-	TRBV29-1	many	CSVRKNTGELFF	TGCAGCGTGCGAAAGAACACCGGGGAGCTGTTTTTT
TRBJ1-5	-	TRBV2	few	CASRRTEQRPQHF	TGTGCCAGCAGGCGCACAGAACAACGGCCCCAGCATTTT
TRBJ1-1	-	TRBV28	few	CASSWGGTPTAFF	TGTGCCAGCAGTTGGGGGGGGACCCCAACGGCTTTCTTT
TRBJ2-1	-	TRBV29-1	-	CSVSPDREQFF	TGCAGCGTAAGCCCAGACAGGGAGCAGTTCTTC
TRBJ1-1	-	TRBV10-3	-	CAVDTEGGAAFF	TGTGCCGTCGATACCGAGGGGGGGGCAGCTTTCTTT
TRBJ2-1	-	TRBV7-9	-	CASSLEALLEQFF	TGTGCCAGCAGCTTAGAGGCACTACTCGAGCAGTTCTTC
TRBJ2-3	-	TRBV19	-	CASSIAARPGADTQYF	TGTGCCAGTAGTATAGCGGCGCGTCCCGGAGCAGATACGCAGTATTTT
TRBJ2-1	TRBD2	TRBV27	-	CASSYSGPDFNEQFF	TGTGCCAGCAGTTATAGCGGGCCCGACTTCAATGAGCAGTTCTTC
TRBJ2-1	TRBD1	TRBV29-1	-	CSGSGGSSYNEQFF	TGCAGCGGCTCAGGGGGCAGCTCCTACAATGAGCAGTTCTTC
TRBJ2-5	-	TRBV18	few	CASSPKPALQRETQYF	TGTGCCAGCTCACCTAAACCGGCACTCCAGAGGGAGACCCAGTACTTC
TRBJ2-7	-	TRBV4-2	-	CASSQVGSDEQYF	TGTGCCAGCAGCCAAGTGGGCTCAGACGAGCAGTACTTC
TRBJ1-2	-	TRBV19	few	CASSIRTDNYGYTF	TGTGCCAGTAGTATCCGGACAGACAACTATGGCTACACCTTC
TRBJ2-1	TRBD2	TRBV7-2	-	CASSLVGTSGRSEQFF	TGTGCCAGCAGCTTAGTCGGGACTAGCGGGAGAAGTGAGCAGTTCTTC
TRBJ2-3	-	TRBV20-1	-	CSGVGADTQYF	TGCAGTGGGGTGGGAGCGGATACGCAGTATTTT
TRBJ2-3	-	TRBV7-9	few	CASSPEGTDTQYF	TGTGCCAGCAGCCCGGAGGGCACAGATACGCAGTATTTT
TRBJ2-7	TRBD1	TRBV5-4	-	CASSSGQGYEQYF	TGTGCCAGCAGCTCCGGACAGGGCTACGAGCAGTACTTC
TRBJ1-1	TRBD1	TRBV4-1	few	CASSNSGGAEAFF	TGCGCCAGCAGCAACTCAGGGGGTGCTGAAGCTTTCTTT